This T cell receptor beta chain was sequenced during a study of siplizumab effects on memory and regulatory T cells. Study observations and caveats: In roughly 75-95% of proliferating CD4+ or CD8+ clones, a naive or memory phenotype could not be assigned. Researchers did not confirm the suppressive function of proliferating Tregs from siplizumab cultures.

About 100,000 TCR templates per sample were assayed. Sequencing was performed with immunoSEQ multiplex PCR; in TCRdb, only in-frame clones are kept and a portion is missing. The sample has roughly 100,000 clones, 93% seen once. As regards this clone: Its specificity is not known.

Germline loops: CDR1 MGHRA, CDR2 YSYEKL. V shed 3 bases and J 3 bases; nucleotides not matched to a gene: 10. The CDR3 loop spans 17 amino acids. The chain employs TRBV4-1 and TRBJ2-1, with 8 nucleotides matching TRBD2. What was sequenced was Tregs sorted from blood. The sequence derives from a human donor in good health. DNA for the CDR3: TGCGCCAGCAGCCAGTCACTAGCGGAAGGCAGCTACAATGAGCAGTTCTTC. Protein: CASSQSLAEGSYNEQFF.